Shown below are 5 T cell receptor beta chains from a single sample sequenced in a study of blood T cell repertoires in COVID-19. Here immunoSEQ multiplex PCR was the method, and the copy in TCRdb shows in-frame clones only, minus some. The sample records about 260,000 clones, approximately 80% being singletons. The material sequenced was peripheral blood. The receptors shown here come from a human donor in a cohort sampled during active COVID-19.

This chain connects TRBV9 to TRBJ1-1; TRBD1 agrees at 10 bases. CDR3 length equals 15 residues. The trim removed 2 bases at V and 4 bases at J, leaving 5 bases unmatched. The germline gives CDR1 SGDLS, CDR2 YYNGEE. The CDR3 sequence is CASSVDRGRSTEAFF. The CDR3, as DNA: TGTGCCAGCAGCGTTGACAGGGGGCGTAGCACTGAAGCTTTCTTT.

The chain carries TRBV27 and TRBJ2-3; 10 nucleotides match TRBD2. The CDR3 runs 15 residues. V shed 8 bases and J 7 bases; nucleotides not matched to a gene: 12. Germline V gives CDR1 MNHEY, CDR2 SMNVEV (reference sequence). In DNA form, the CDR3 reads TGTGCCAGCGTCAAGCTAGCGGGAGTAGGAAATACGCAGTATTTT. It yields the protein CASVKLAGVGNTQYF.

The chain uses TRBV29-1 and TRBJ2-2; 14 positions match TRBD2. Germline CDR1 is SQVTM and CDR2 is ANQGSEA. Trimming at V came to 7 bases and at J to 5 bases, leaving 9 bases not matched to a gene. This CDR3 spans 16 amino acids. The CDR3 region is CSARGTSGRWTGELFF. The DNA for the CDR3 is TGCAGCGCCCGAGGGACTAGCGGGAGATGGACCGGGGAGCTGTTTTTT.

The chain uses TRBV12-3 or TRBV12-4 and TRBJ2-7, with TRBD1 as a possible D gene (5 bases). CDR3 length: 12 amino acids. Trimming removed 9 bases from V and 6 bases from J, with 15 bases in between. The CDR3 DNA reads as TGTGCCAGTAGGGGTGAGGAGATCGAGCAGTACTTC. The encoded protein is CASRGEEIEQYF.

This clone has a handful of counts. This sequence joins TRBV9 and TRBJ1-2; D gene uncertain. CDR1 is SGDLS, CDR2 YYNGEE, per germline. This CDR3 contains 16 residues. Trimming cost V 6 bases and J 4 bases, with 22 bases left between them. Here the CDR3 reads CASNDPMTGRAYGYTF. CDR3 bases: TGTGCCAGCAACGACCCGATGACCGGGAGAGCCTATGGCTACACCTTC.